One and the same sample provided the 32 T cell receptor beta chains below, sequenced in a study of blood T cell repertoires in COVID-19. Assay: immunoSEQ multiplex PCR; the TCRdb copy retains only in-frame clones and omits some. Among around 320,000 clones listed, roughly 90% were seen once. The sample taken for sequencing was peripheral blood. These receptors originate from a woman younger than 45 with COVID-19, enrolled during active disease.

The rearrangement joins TRBV12-5 to TRBJ2-1; TRBD1 matches at 8 bases. This CDR3 has 14 residues. The V gene's germline CDR1 is LGHNT and CDR2 FRNRAP. The V segment lost 2 bases and the J segment 8 bases; nucleotides outside the gene matches: 5. The CDR3 here is CASGLTGGKYEQFF. The CDR3 DNA is TGTGCTAGTGGTTTGACAGGGGGTAAATATGAGCAGTTCTTC.

This rearrangement joins TRBV25-1 to TRBJ2-7, with D possibly being TRBD1 (5 bases). CDR3 length equals 14 residues. V lost 4 bases and J lost 3, with 13 bases in between. Germline CDR1 is MGHDK and CDR2 is SYGVNS. CDR3 sequence (DNA): TGTGCCAGCAGTGCCTCAGGGCTGCTCTACGAGCAGTACTTC. The encoded protein is CASSASGLLYEQYF.

The rearrangement links TRBV5-1 to TRBJ2-7, with a weak D call TRBD1 (8 bases). The CDR3 is 15 amino acids. Between the trimmed V and J ends, which lost 5 bases and 3 bases, there was a span of 18 bases. In germline, CDR1 is SGHRS, CDR2 YFSETQ. The CDR3 sequence is CASSRLQGGNYEQYF. The CDR3, as DNA: TGCGCCAGCAGTAGGCTACAGGGGGGGAACTACGAGCAGTACTTC.

This clone came up once. This chain connects TRBV5-6 to TRBJ1-4; D is perhaps TRBD1 (6 bases). CDR1 and CDR2 (germline): SGHDT, YYEEEE. CDR3 size: 15 residues. V was shortened by 4 bases and J by 4 bases, with 14 bases between the two germline ends. CDR3 amino acids: CASSDSRGVNEKLFF. CDR3 in DNA: TGTGCCAGCAGCGACTCCAGGGGCGTTAATGAAAAACTGTTTTTT.

This chain joins TRBV28 and TRBJ1-2; 11 bases are shared with TRBD1. The V and J ends lost 5 bases and 4 bases, in that order; junction bases with no gene match: 6. Germline assignment: CDR1 MDHEN and CDR2 SYDVKM. This CDR3 spans 15 amino acids. The CDR3 bases are TGTGCCAGCAGTCCCAGGACAGGGGGCACCTATGGCTACACCTTC. This encodes CASSPRTGGTYGYTF.

The chain recombines TRBV5-4 with TRBJ2-7, with TRBD2 identical over 13 bases. The junction had 15 bases not matched to a gene; V was cut back by 4 bases and J by 11 bases. The CDR3 is made up of 16 amino acids. Germline values: CDR1 SGHNT, CDR2 YYREEE (reference sequence). Written as DNA, the CDR3 is TGTGCCAGCAGCCGGGGGTCGGGGACTAGCGGGGTCAGGGAGTACTTC. Protein sequence: CASSRGSGTSGVREYF. The variable domain in full, completed from reference TRBV5-4 and TRBJ2-7, reads ETGVTQSPTHLIKTRGQQVTLRCSSQSGHNTVSWYQQALGQGPQFIFQYYREEENGRGNFPPRFSGLQFPNYSSELNVNALELDDSALYLCASSRGSGTSGVREYFGPGTRLTVT.

The chain uses TRBV7-6 and TRBJ1-2, with TRBD1 matching over 7 bases. V dropped 4 bases and J dropped 5; count of bases not matched to a gene: 4. Germline V lookup: CDR1 SGHVS, CDR2 FNYEAQ. This CDR3 has 13 residues. The CDR3 reads CASSSGTDYGYTF. Here the CDR3 DNA reads TGTGCCAGCAGCTCCGGGACAGATTATGGCTACACCTTC.

This clone appeared a single time. The V and J genes are TRBV2 and TRBJ1-3; no firm D call. Germline V gene sequence: CDR1 SNHLY, CDR2 FYNNEI. V shed 8 bases and J shed 0 bases, with 17 bases lying between them. The CDR3 contains 16 residues. CDR3 sequence reads: CASQRVPQSSGNTIYF. As DNA, the CDR3 is TGTGCCAGCCAGCGGGTACCCCAATCCTCTGGAAACACCATATATTTT.

This chain links TRBV19 with TRBJ2-2; 8 nucleotides match TRBD2. The CDR3 runs to 15 residues. Germline V gene data show CDR1 as LNHDA and CDR2 as SQIVND (reference sequence). V lost 1 base and J lost 6; bases outside the gene matches: 4. The CDR3 region is CASSIAQRGSGELFF. The CDR3 DNA follows: TGTGCCAGTAGTATAGCCCAGCGGGGGTCCGGGGAGCTGTTTTTT.

This sequence joins TRBV2 and TRBJ2-7; TRBD1 might be the D (6 bases). The CDR3 spans 11 residues. Trimming cost V 7 bases and J 3 bases, with 7 bases left between them. The germline V gene has CDR1 SNHLY and CDR2 FYNNEI. The DNA of the CDR3 is TGTGCCAGCACACAGGGCTACGAGCAGTACTTC. Its protein is CASTQGYEQYF.

This chain joins TRBV6-5 and TRBJ1-1, with D possibly being TRBD1 (5 bases). Germline-derived CDR1 and CDR2 are MNHEY and SVGAGI. CDR3 length: 13 residues. V was cut by 0 bases and J by 7 bases, with 9 bases left in between. The CDR3 region has the DNA TGTGCCAGCAGTTACTCCCGGACAAGTGAAGCTTTCTTT. It yields the protein CASSYSRTSEAFF.

The V and J genes are TRBV11-2 and TRBJ1-1; 10 bases align to TRBD1. V lost 4 bases and J lost 2; bases outside the gene matches: 4. Per the germline V gene, CDR1 is SGHAT and CDR2 is FQNNGV. The CDR3 runs 15 residues. The CDR3 DNA follows: TGTGCCAGCAGCTCGCGGGACAGGGGAAACACTGAAGCTTTCTTT. It yields the protein CASSSRDRGNTEAFF.

The chain carries TRBV6-5 and TRBJ2-7; 7 bases match TRBD2. The CDR3 has 15 amino acids. With 1 base clipped from V and 6 bases from J, the junction kept 9 bases outside the gene matches. Germline CDR1 MNHEY, CDR2 SVGAGI. The CDR3 DNA is TGTGCCAGCAGTTACTTCGGCGGGGGTAAAGGCGAGCAGTACTTC. It specifies CASSYFGGGKGEQYF.

In nucleotides, the CDR3 is TGCGCCAGCAGCGGGACTAGGTCCTCCTACAATGAGCAGTTCTTC. Translating gives CASSGTRSSYNEQFF. This sequence joins TRBV5-1 and TRBJ2-1; the match to TRBD2 covers 8 bases. CDR1 and CDR2 from the germline V gene are SGHRS and YFSETQ. The CDR3 contains 15 residues. The junction had 3 bases not matched to a gene; V was cut back by 4 bases and J by 0 bases. Full variable domain (missing parts from reference TRBV5-1 and TRBJ2-1): KAGVTQTPRYLIKTRGQQVTLSCSPISGHRSVSWYQQTPGQGLQFLFEYFSETQRNKGNFPGRFSGRQFSNSRSEMNVSTLELGDSALYLCASSGTRSSYNEQFFGPGTRLTVL.

The J gene is TRBJ2-1, the V gene TRBV2; possible D gene TRBD2, 5 bases. Germline V gene lookup returns CDR1 SNHLY and CDR2 FYNNEI. V was pared by 11 bases and J by 0 bases, with 20 bases between. The CDR3 is made up of 16 amino acids. This CDR3 reads CARAKETGSSYNEQFF. The CDR3 nucleotides read TGTGCCCGAGCAAAGGAGACGGGGAGCTCCTACAATGAGCAGTTCTTC.

The genes are TRBV3-1 (or the pseudogene TRBV3-2) and TRBJ2-5; D perhaps matches TRBD2 (5 bases). In germline, CDR1 is LGHDT, CDR2 YNNKEL (reference sequence). The V and J ends lost 5 bases and 2 bases respectively, with 12 bases between them. The CDR3 has 14 residues. In DNA, the CDR3 is TGTGCCAGCAGCGCGAGTCCGGGGCAAGAGACCCAGTACTTC. Protein product: CASSASPGQETQYF.

This chain joins TRBV6-2 or TRBV6-3 and TRBJ2-3, with 10 bases lining up with TRBD2. The CDR3 runs 17 residues. The junction had 15 bases not matched to a gene; V was cut back by 6 bases and J by 6 bases. Germline CDR1 reads MNHEY; CDR2 reads SVGEGT. CDR3 protein: CASSLGPAGGSWDTQYF. As DNA, the CDR3 is TGTGCCAGCAGCCTTGGACCAGCGGGGGGGTCTTGGGATACGCAGTATTTT.

V is TRBV7-6 and J is TRBJ1-3; 7 bases map to TRBD1. The junction had 14 bases not matched to a gene; V was cut back by 5 bases and J by 4 bases. From germline, CDR1 is SGHVS and CDR2 FNYEAQ. The CDR3 spans 17 residues. This chain's CDR3 is CASSPRDSAWGGNTIYF. The CDR3 nucleotides are TGTGCCAGCAGCCCCCGGGACAGCGCCTGGGGAGGAAACACCATATATTTT.

The V gene is TRBV2, the J gene TRBJ1-5; no clear D gene. The germline CDR1 and CDR2 sequences are SNHLY and FYNNEI. The CDR3 is 14 residues long. Trimming left V 4 bases short and J 6 bases short, with 13 bases between. The CDR3 DNA sequence: TGTGCCAGCAGTGCGAGGGAGGCGAGTCAGCCCCAGCATTTT. Protein sequence: CASSAREASQPQHF. Full variable domain (missing parts from reference TRBV2 and TRBJ1-5): EPEVTQTPSHQVTQMGQEVILRCVPISNHLYFYWYRQILGQKVEFLVSFYNNEISEKSEIFDDQFSVERPDGSNFTLKIRSTKLEDSAMYFCASSAREASQPQHFGDGTRLSIL.

The genes are TRBV11-2 and TRBJ2-7, with 7 bases fitting TRBD1. This CDR3 is built from 14 residues. Losses at the gene ends were 5 bases for V and 3 bases for J; bases not matched to a gene: 7. Germline V gene lookup returns CDR1 SGHAT and CDR2 FQNNGV. CDR3 sequence (DNA): TGTGCCAGCAGCCCCAGCCCAGGGGGCTACGAGCAGTACTTC. It encodes CASSPSPGGYEQYF.

This chain connects TRBV6-6 to TRBJ1-5; D gene uncertain. V lost 7 bases to trimming and J lost 1 base, with 11 bases between them. This CDR3 has 14 amino acids. CDR1 MNHNY and CDR2 SVGAGI come from the germline V gene (reference sequence). In nucleotides, the CDR3 is TGTGCCAGCACCCCCAGCGGGAGCAATCAGCCCCAGCATTTT. Its translation is CASTPSGSNQPQHF.

J is TRBJ1-2 and V is TRBV27; 7 bases line up with TRBD1. J gave up 5 bases and V 0 bases, and 6 bases lay outside the gene matches. Germline loops: CDR1 MNHEY, CDR2 SMNVEV (reference sequence). CDR3 length: 15 residues. CDR3 amino acids: CASSLSWDSPYGYTF. The CDR3 DNA reads as TGTGCCAGCAGTTTATCGTGGGACAGCCCTTATGGCTACACCTTC.

This chain uses TRBV9 with TRBJ1-2, with D possibly being TRBD1 (6 bases). The V end lost 2 bases, the J end lost 7 bases, and 15 bases lay between the germline ends. The CDR3 is 14 amino acids. Germline CDR1 is SGDLS and CDR2 is YYNGEE. The chain's CDR3 is CASSVEQGMLGYTF. The CDR3 DNA reads as TGTGCCAGCAGCGTCGAACAGGGAATGCTTGGCTACACCTTC.

The V gene is TRBV10-3, the J gene TRBJ1-5; TRBD1 agrees at 10 bases. The trim removed 10 bases at V and 6 bases at J, leaving 9 bases unmatched. The CDR3 totals 14 residues. CDR1 is ENHRY and CDR2 is SYGVKD in the germline V gene. CDR3 bases: TGTGCCACCCCGGGACAGGGGTTCGGTCAGCCCCAGCATTTT. As protein: CATPGQGFGQPQHF.

A single count supports this clone. The CDR3 nucleotides are TGTGCCATCGCGTCCTACCAAGAGACCCAGTACTTC. It specifies CAIASYQETQYF. V usage is TRBV10-3 and J usage is TRBJ2-5, with D unresolved. The V end was cut by 8 bases, the J end by 0 bases, with 7 bases between. The length of the CDR3 is 12 residues. Germline V gives CDR1 ENHRY, CDR2 SYGVKD.

The table lists this clone with a few counts. The rearrangement uses TRBV7-9 and TRBJ2-7; 7 bases agree with TRBD1. Germline trimming cut 4 bases from V and 3 bases from J; bases unmatched to any gene: 6. The CDR3 is made up of 14 amino acids. Germline V gene sequence: CDR1 SEHNR, CDR2 FQNEAQ (reference sequence). CDR3 protein: CASSSLDRYYEQYF. The CDR3 DNA reads as TGTGCCAGCAGCTCCTTGGACAGGTACTACGAGCAGTACTTC.

The rearrangement uses TRBV10-1 and TRBJ2-1, with D perhaps matching TRBD1 (6 bases). Trimming stripped 0 bases from V and 3 bases from J, with 18 bases between. In germline, CDR1 is WNHNN, CDR2 SYGVQD (reference sequence). The CDR3 runs 18 residues. For the CDR3, the DNA is TGCGCCAGCAGTGAGTCGATTGGAGGCAGGGGAATCTACAATGAGCAGTTCTTC. Translating it yields CASSESIGGRGIYNEQFF.

J is TRBJ1-4 and V is TRBV28, with 7 bases that match TRBD1. Per the germline V gene, CDR1 is MDHEN and CDR2 is SYDVKM. CDR3 length: 13 residues. V shed 5 bases, J shed 14 bases, and the junction held 11 bases outside the gene matches. The CDR3 region is CASSEGQPLSLFF. As DNA, the CDR3 is TGTGCCAGCAGTGAGGGACAGCCCCTCTCTCTGTTTTTT.

The V call is TRBV7-9, the J call TRBJ2-2, with D possibly matching TRBD2 (6 bases). The CDR3 runs to 15 residues. Per the germline V gene, CDR1 is SEHNR and CDR2 is FQNEAQ (reference sequence). V was clipped by 5 bases and J by 7 bases, with 17 bases between them. CDR3 nucleotide sequence: TGTGCCAGCAGCATAACAGGCTATAGCGGCGGGGAGCTGTTTTTT. Protein sequence: CASSITGYSGGELFF.

This rearrangement joins TRBV19 to TRBJ1-5; 7 bases fit TRBD1. Germline values: CDR1 LNHDA, CDR2 SQIVND (reference sequence). CDR3 size: 13 residues. V was pared by 7 bases and J by 11 bases, with 11 bases of the junction left unmatched. The CDR3, as DNA: TGTGCCAGTACTATGACAGGGCGGGGAGCCCAGCATTTT. Its protein is CASTMTGRGAQHF.

V and J are TRBV2 and TRBJ2-5; 9 bases map to TRBD1. CDR1 and CDR2 (germline): SNHLY, FYNNEI. CDR3 length: 14 residues. V gave up 6 bases and J gave up 1 base; unmatched junction bases: 3. The CDR3 bases are TGTGCCAGCAGACCGACAGGGGGCCAAGAGACCCAGTACTTC. Residues: CASRPTGGQETQYF.

A few counts support this clone. V gene TRBV5-1 combines with J gene TRBJ1-2; TRBD1 agrees at 9 bases. The germline V gene encodes CDR1 SGHRS and CDR2 YFSETQ. Trimming removed 3 bases from V and 2 bases from J; junction bases left unmatched: 2. This CDR3 spans 14 amino acids. The CDR3 bases are TGCGCCAGCAGCTCACAGGGGGCAAACTATGGCTACACCTTC. It yields the protein CASSSQGANYGYTF.